A single sample gave rise to the 11 T cell receptor beta chains below, sequenced in a study of blood T cell repertoires in COVID-19 (dated by TCRdb to 2019 to 2021). To prepare the library, the immunoSEQ multiplex PCR assay was applied. Not all clones reach the TCRdb copy of this immuneACCESS table, which keeps in-frame sequences only. Checked studies attribute under half of the gap to unresolved V genes and leave the rest unexplained. For this sample there are nearly 200,000 clones; around four fifths appear just once. The ten most abundant clones make up roughly 0.91% of the sample. The source material was peripheral blood. The receptors come from a man in his 60s with COVID-19, enrolled during active disease.

The rearrangement links TRBV29-1 to TRBJ1-1; TRBD1 matches at 8 bases. V lost 6 bases and J lost 1; bases outside the gene matches: 7. The length of the CDR3 is 14 residues. The germline V gene has CDR1 SQVTM and CDR2 ANQGSEA. CDR3 residues: CSVRHGTGNTEAFF. The CDR3 DNA reads TGCAGCGTGCGTCACGGGACAGGGAACACTGAAGCTTTCTTT. Full variable domain (outside the CDR3, taken from reference TRBV29-1 and TRBJ1-1): SAVISQKPSRDICQRGTSLTIQCQVDSQVTMMFWYRQQPGQSLTLIATANQGSEATYESGFVIDKFPISRPNLTFSTLTVSNMSPEDSSIYLCSVRHGTGNTEAFFGQGTRLTVV.

The V gene is TRBV5-4, the J gene TRBJ2-1; 9 bases agree with TRBD2. Germline loops: CDR1 SGHNT, CDR2 YYREEE (reference sequence). V shed 0 bases and J 7 bases; nucleotides not matched to a gene: 5. CDR3 size: 15 residues. The CDR3 nucleotides read TGTGCCAGCAGCTTGGACAGGACTAGCGTAAATGAGCAGTTCTTC. Translating it yields CASSLDRTSVNEQFF.

The V gene is TRBV2, the J gene TRBJ1-1; tentative D call: TRBD1 (6 bases). CDR1 SNHLY and CDR2 FYNNEI come from the germline V gene. Trimming cost V 5 bases and J 0 bases, with 13 bases left between them. The CDR3 length is 15 residues. CDR3 residues: CASSSKGTMNTEAFF. CDR3 DNA sequence: TGTGCCAGCAGTAGTAAAGGGACAATGAACACTGAAGCTTTCTTT.

Remarks on this clone: The same CDR3 can be traced to other DNA sequences in this sample. The rearrangement joins TRBV28 to TRBJ1-4, with D perhaps matching TRBD1 (5 bases). Germline assignment: CDR1 MDHEN and CDR2 SYDVKM. The CDR3 totals 15 residues. V lost 4 bases and J 0 bases, leaving 9 bases between the germline ends. The CDR3 loop reads CASSSPGSTNEKLFF. As DNA, the CDR3 is TGTGCCAGCAGTTCCCCAGGGTCAACTAATGAAAAACTGTTTTTT.

The chain links TRBV5-1 to TRBJ2-6, with 8 bases lining up with TRBD1. J was trimmed by 4 bases and V by 3 bases; bases with no gene match: 6. Germline V gene sequence: CDR1 SGHRS, CDR2 YFSETQ. The CDR3 is 16 amino acids. The CDR3 here is CASSSRTGPGANVLTF. CDR3 DNA sequence: TGCGCCAGCAGCTCAAGGACAGGGCCAGGGGCCAACGTCCTGACTTTC.

This chain links TRBV4-2 with TRBJ2-2; D ambiguous. Germline assignment: CDR1 LGHNA and CDR2 YNFKEQ. The CDR3 sequence is 13 residues long. V was trimmed by 0 bases and J by 5 bases, leaving 4 bases between them. This chain's CDR3 is CASSQDNTGELFF. CDR3 DNA sequence: TGTGCCAGCAGCCAAGATAATACCGGGGAGCTGTTTTTT.

The chain uses TRBV27 and TRBJ2-7; D possibly corresponds to TRBD1 (6 bases). The CDR3 totals 16 residues. Trimming shortened V by 5 bases and J by 0 bases, and 17 bases separated the two germline ends. The germline gives CDR1 MNHEY, CDR2 SMNVEV (reference sequence). The CDR3 reads CASSNPRGSSSYEQYF. The CDR3 bases are TGTGCCAGCAGTAACCCCAGGGGCTCGAGCTCCTACGAGCAGTACTTC.

The chain links TRBV30 to TRBJ1-2; 8 nucleotides match TRBD1. This CDR3 comprises 12 residues. V shed 1 base, J shed 6 bases, and the junction held 1 base outside the gene matches. Looked up from germline, CDR1 is GTSNPN and CDR2 is SVGIG (reference sequence). The CDR3 region is CAWSARGHGYTF. CDR3 nucleotide sequence: TGTGCCTGGAGTGCCAGGGGGCATGGCTACACCTTC.

J is TRBJ2-5 and V is TRBV5-1, with D uncertain. CDR1 is SGHRS and CDR2 is YFSETQ in the germline V gene. CDR3 size: 13 residues. Between the trimmed V and J ends, which lost 0 bases and 3 bases, there was a span of 6 bases. DNA of the CDR3: TGCGCCAGCAGCTTGGGCACAAAAGAGACCCAGTACTTC. This sequence encodes CASSLGTKETQYF.

The rearrangement uses TRBV7-9 and TRBJ1-3; D not certain. Trimming took off 6 bases at V and 0 bases at J, with 15 bases between the two ends. Germline CDR1 reads SEHNR; CDR2 reads FQNEAQ (reference sequence). The CDR3 totals 16 residues. CDR3 in DNA: TGTGCCAGCAGTCTACGGCAGGTAATCTCTGGAAACACCATATATTTT. The encoded protein is CASSLRQVISGNTIYF.

V and J are TRBV18 and TRBJ2-1; possibly TRBD1 for D (5 bases). The CDR3 has 15 amino acids. Trimming left V 1 base short and J 1 base short, with 8 bases between. CDR1 is KGHSH and CDR2 is LQKENI in the germline V gene. CDR3 in amino acids: CASSPQGISYNEQFF. Here the CDR3 DNA reads TGTGCCAGCTCACCACAGGGGATTTCCTACAATGAGCAGTTCTTC. Looking up the rest from reference TRBV18 and TRBJ2-1 gives the full variable domain: NAGVMQNPRHLVRRRGQEARLRCSPMKGHSHVYWYRQLPEEGLKFMVYLQKENIIDESGMPKERFSAEFPKEGPSILRIQQVVRGDSAAYFCASSPQGISYNEQFFGPGTRLTVL.